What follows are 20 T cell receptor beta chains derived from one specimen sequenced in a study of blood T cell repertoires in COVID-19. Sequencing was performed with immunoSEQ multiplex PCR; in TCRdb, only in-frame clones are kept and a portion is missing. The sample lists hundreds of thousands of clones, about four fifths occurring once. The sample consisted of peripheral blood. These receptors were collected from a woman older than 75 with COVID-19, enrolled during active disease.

CDR3 sequence reads: CASSPRDRVGNTIYF. As DNA, the CDR3 is TGTGCCAGCAGTCCCCGGGACAGGGTAGGAAACACCATATATTTT. The rearrangement joins TRBV28 to TRBJ1-3; TRBD1 aligns across 9 bases. The length of the CDR3 is 15 residues. Germline CDR1 reads MDHEN; CDR2 reads SYDVKM. The V segment lost 5 bases and the J segment 4 bases; nucleotides outside the gene matches: 6.

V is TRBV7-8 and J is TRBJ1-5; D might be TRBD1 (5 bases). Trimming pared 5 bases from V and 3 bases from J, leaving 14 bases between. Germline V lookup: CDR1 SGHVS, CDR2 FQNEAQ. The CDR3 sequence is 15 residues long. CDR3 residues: CASSIRVVDNQPQHF. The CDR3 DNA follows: TGTGCCAGCAGCATCAGGGTGGTGGACAATCAGCCCCAGCATTTT.

This chain's CDR3 is CASSRTQGWETQYF. The CDR3 DNA follows: TGTGCCAGCAGTAGAACACAGGGGTGGGAGACCCAGTACTTC. The chain links TRBV6-5 to TRBJ2-5, with 7 nucleotides matching TRBD1. J gave up 5 bases and V 5 bases, and 8 bases lay outside the gene matches. The CDR3 sequence is 14 residues long. The germline CDR1 and CDR2 sequences are MNHEY and SVGAGI.

The DNA for the CDR3 is TGTGCCACCAGCATTAAGACAGGGGGCAATTCACCCCTCCACTTT. Protein sequence: CATSIKTGGNSPLHF. The chain employs TRBV15 and TRBJ1-6, with 10 bases lining up with TRBD1. Looked up from germline, CDR1 is LNHNV and CDR2 is YYDKDF (reference sequence). This CDR3 has 15 residues. The V segment lost 4 bases and the J segment 7 bases; nucleotides outside the gene matches: 4. The full variable domain, its missing parts supplied by reference TRBV15 and TRBJ1-6, is DAMVIQNPRYQVTQFGKPVTLSCSQTLNHNVMYWYQQKSSQAPKLLFHYYDKDFNNEADTPDNFQSRRPNTSFCFLDIRSPGLGDTAMYLCATSIKTGGNSPLHFGNGTRLTVT.

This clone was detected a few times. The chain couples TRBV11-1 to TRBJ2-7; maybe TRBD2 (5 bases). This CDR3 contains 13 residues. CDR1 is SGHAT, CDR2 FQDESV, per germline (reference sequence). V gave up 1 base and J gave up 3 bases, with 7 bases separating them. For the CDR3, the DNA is TGTGCCAGCAGCTTAGACCGGGACTACGAGCAGTACTTC. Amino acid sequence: CASSLDRDYEQYF.

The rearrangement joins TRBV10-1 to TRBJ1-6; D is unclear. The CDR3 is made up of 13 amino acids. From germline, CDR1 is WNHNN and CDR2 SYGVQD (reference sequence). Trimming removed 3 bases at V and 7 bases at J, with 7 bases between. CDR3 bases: TGCGCCAGCAGTGAATTCCCGAATTCACCCCTCCACTTT. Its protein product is CASSEFPNSPLHF.

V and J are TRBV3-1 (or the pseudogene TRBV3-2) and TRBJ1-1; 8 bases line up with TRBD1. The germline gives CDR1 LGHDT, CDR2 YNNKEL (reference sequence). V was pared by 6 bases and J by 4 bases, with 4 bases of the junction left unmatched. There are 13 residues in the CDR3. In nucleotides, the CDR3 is TGTGCCAGCAGTTTCAGGGGGCCCACTGAAGCTTTCTTT. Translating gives CASSFRGPTEAFF.

The DNA of the CDR3 is TGTGCCAGTGCCCGGGACAGGGGATACGAGCAGTACTTC. It specifies CASARDRGYEQYF. The V and J genes are TRBV19 and TRBJ2-7; 10 bases align to TRBD1. The germline V gene has CDR1 LNHDA and CDR2 SQIVND (reference sequence). The CDR3 runs to 13 residues. Trimming cost V 8 bases and J 4 bases; bases outside gene matches: 5.

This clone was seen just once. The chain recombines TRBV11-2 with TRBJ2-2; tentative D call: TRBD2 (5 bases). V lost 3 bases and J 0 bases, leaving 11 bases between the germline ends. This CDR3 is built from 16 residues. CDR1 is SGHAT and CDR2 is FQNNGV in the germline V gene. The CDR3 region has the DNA TGTGCCAGCAGCTTCCGAGGGAGAGCGAACACCGGGGAGCTGTTTTTT. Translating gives CASSFRGRANTGELFF. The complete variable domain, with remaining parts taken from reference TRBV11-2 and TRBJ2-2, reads EAGVAQSPRYKIIEKRQSVAFWCNPISGHATLYWYQQILGQGPKLLIQFQNNGVVDDSQLPKDRFSAERLKGVDSTLKIQPAKLEDSAVYLCASSFRGRANTGELFFGEGSRLTVL.

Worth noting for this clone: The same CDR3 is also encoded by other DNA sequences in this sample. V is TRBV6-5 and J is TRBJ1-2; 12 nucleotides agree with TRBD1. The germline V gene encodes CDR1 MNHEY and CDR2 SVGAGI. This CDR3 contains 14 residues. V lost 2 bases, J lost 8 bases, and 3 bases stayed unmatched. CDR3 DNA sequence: TGTGCCAGCAGTTACACGGGACAGGGGGCGGGCTACACCTTC. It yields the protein CASSYTGQGAGYTF.

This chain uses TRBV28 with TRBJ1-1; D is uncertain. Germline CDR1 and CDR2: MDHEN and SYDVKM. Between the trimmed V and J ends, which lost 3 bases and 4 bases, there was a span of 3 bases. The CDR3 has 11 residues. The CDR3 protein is CASSFSTEAFF. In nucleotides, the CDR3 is TGTGCCAGCAGTTTCAGCACTGAAGCTTTCTTT.

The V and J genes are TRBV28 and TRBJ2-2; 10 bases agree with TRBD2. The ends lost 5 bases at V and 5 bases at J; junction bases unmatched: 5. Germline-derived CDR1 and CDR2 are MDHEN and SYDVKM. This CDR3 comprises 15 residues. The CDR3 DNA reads TGTGCCAGCAGTATAGCGGGAGGTCTTACCGGGGAGCTGTTTTTT. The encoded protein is CASSIAGGLTGELFF.

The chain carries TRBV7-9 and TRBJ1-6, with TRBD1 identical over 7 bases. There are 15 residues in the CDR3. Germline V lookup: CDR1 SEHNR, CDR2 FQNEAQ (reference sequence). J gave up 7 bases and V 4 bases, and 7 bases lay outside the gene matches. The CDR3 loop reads CASSYTTGTNSPLHF. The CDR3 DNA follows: TGTGCCAGCAGCTACACGACAGGGACCAATTCACCCCTCCACTTT.

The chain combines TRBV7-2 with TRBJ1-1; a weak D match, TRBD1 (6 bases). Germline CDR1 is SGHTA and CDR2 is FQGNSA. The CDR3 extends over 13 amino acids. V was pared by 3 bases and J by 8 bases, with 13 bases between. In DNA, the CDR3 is TGTGCCAGCAGCTTGGTGGGGGCCACCGAAGCTTTCTTT. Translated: CASSLVGATEAFF.

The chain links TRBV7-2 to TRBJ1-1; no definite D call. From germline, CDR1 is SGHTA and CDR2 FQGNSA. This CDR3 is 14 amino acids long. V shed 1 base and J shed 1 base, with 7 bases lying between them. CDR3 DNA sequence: TGTGCCAGCAGCTTAGACGGGTGGAACACTGAAGCTTTCTTT. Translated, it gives CASSLDGWNTEAFF.

Here the CDR3 DNA reads TGTGCCAGCAGCCCCAGGACAGGGGAGGTATGGGGGACCTTC. Encoded protein: CASSPRTGEVWGTF. V gene TRBV9 combines with J gene TRBJ1-2, with 9 bases lining up with TRBD1. After removal of 4 bases from V and 14 bases from J, the junction contained 15 bases not matched to a gene. Germline V gene data show CDR1 as SGDLS and CDR2 as YYNGEE. The length of the CDR3 is 14 residues. The complete variable domain, with remaining parts taken from reference TRBV9 and TRBJ1-2, reads DSGVTQTPKHLITATGQRVTLRCSPRSGDLSVYWYQQSLDQGLQFLIQYYNGEERAKGNILERFSAQQFPDLHSELNLSSLELGDSALYFCASSPRTGEVWGTFGSGTRLTVV.

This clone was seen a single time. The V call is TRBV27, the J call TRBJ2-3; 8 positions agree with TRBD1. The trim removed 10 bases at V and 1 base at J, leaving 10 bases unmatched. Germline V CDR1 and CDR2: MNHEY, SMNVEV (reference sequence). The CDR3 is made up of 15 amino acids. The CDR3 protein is CATSGQDVRTDTQYF. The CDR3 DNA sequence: TGTGCCACCTCGGGACAGGATGTCCGCACAGATACGCAGTATTTT.

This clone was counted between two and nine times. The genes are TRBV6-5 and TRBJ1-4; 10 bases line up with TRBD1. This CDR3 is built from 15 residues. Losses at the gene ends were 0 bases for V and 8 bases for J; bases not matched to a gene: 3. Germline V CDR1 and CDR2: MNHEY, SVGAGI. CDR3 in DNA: TGTGCCAGCAGTTACTCGGGACAGGGGTGGGAAAAACTGTTTTTT. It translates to CASSYSGQGWEKLFF.

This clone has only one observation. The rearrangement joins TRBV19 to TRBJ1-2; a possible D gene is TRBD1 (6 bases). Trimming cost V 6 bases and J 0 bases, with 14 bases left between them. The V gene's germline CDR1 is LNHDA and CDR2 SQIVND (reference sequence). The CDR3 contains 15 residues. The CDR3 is CASSRGDAANYGYTF. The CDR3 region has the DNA TGTGCCAGTAGCAGGGGAGACGCGGCTAACTATGGCTACACCTTC.

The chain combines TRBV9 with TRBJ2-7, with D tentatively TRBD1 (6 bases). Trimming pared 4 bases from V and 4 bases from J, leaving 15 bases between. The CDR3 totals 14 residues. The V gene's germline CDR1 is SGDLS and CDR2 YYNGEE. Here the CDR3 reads CASSPQGFQYEQYF. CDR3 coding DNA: TGTGCCAGCAGCCCCCAGGGGTTTCAGTACGAGCAGTACTTC.